Below are 9 T cell receptor beta chains sequenced from a single sample in a study of T cells after yellow fever vaccination. From the 5' RACE reads, TCRdb called clonotypes with MiXCR, one entry per CDR3 protein. The sample comprises approximately 61,000 distinct CDR3 sequences, approximately 7% of which are singletons, and 40% rests with the top ten. Sequenced material: CD8+ T cells sorted from PBMCs, taken on the day of the first yellow fever vaccination. Source of these receptors: a man in his late teens or twenties who received the YFV17D yellow fever vaccine.

Points on this clonotype: A much larger clone lies one base from this, so it may be a read error. CDR3 in amino acids: CASSSFRVGYGYTF. The CDR3, as DNA: TGTGCCAGCAGCAGCTTCAGGGTTGGCTATGGCTACACCTTC. V and J are TRBV7-2 and TRBJ1-2; tentatively, D is TRBD1 (5 bases). Germline loops: CDR1 SGHTA, CDR2 FQGNSA. This CDR3 has 14 residues. With 5 bases removed from V and 4 bases from J, the gap between germline ends came to 14 bases.

This clonotype showed up many times. The rearrangement joins TRBV9 to TRBJ2-5; D is perhaps TRBD2 (6 bases). There are 16 residues in the CDR3. V lost 3 bases, J lost 5 bases, and 20 bases lay in between. CDR1 and CDR2 (germline): SGDLS, YYNGEE. As DNA, the CDR3 is TGTGCCAGCAGCGCCTCGATAGCTAGCGACGGGGAGACCCAGTACTTC. Translation gives CASSASIASDGETQYF.

The chain links TRBV12-5 to TRBJ2-7; D may correspond to TRBD1 or TRBD2 (6 bases each). This CDR3 contains 16 residues. From germline, CDR1 is LGHNT and CDR2 FRNRAP. Between the trimmed V and J ends, which lost 1 base and 0 bases, there was a span of 13 bases. DNA for the CDR3: TGTGCTAGTGGTTTGGGGGGGGACACAATCTCCTACGAGCAGTACTTC. Translation gives CASGLGGDTISYEQYF.

This clonotype came up many times. The V and J genes are TRBV7-9 and TRBJ1-4; no clear D. Per germline, CDR1 SEHNR and CDR2 FQNEAQ (reference sequence). The length of the CDR3 is 16 residues. Between the trimmed V and J ends, which lost 4 bases and 5 bases, there was a span of 17 bases. The CDR3 region has the DNA TGTGCCAGCAGCTCTACCCGGGGAGTACGAAATGAAAAACTGTTTTTT. This codes for CASSSTRGVRNEKLFF.

The chain is built from TRBV18 and TRBJ2-1; no clear D gene. V was shortened by 2 bases and J by 4 bases, with 15 bases between the two germline ends. Germline CDR1 KGHSH, CDR2 LQKENI. The CDR3 covers 16 residues. CDR3 DNA: TGTGCCAGCTCACCAGGTCCGACGGAACTTTACAATGAGCAGTTCTTC. Amino acids: CASSPGPTELYNEQFF.

J is TRBJ1-2 and V is TRBV15; no definite D call. The CDR3 totals 14 residues. Deletions cut 4 bases from V and 2 bases from J, with 11 bases between. Germline V CDR1 and CDR2: LNHNV, YYDKDF (reference sequence). The CDR3 DNA is TGTGCCACCAGCACGAGGCAGGAAAACTATGGCTACACCTTC. It specifies CATSTRQENYGYTF.

This clonotype was seen at least ten times. This chain joins TRBV7-2 and TRBJ1-1; D not resolved. V lost 5 bases and J lost 1, with 17 bases in between. The CDR3 is 16 amino acids. Germline CDR1 and CDR2: SGHTA and FQGNSA. This CDR3 reads CASSQGYGRKNTEAFF. CDR3 sequence (DNA): TGTGCCAGCAGCCAAGGGTACGGACGCAAGAACACTGAAGCTTTCTTT.

The rearrangement joins TRBV12-5 to TRBJ2-7; a weak D match, TRBD1 (6 bases). This CDR3 contains 15 residues. Trimming removed 2 bases from V and 3 bases from J, with 14 bases in between. Germline CDR1 and CDR2: LGHNT and FRNRAP. The CDR3 DNA is TGTGCTAGTGGTTTGATCCTCCGACAGGTCTACGAGCAGTACTTC. Translation gives CASGLILRQVYEQYF. Together with reference TRBV12-5 and TRBJ2-7, the CDR3 gives the full variable domain: DARVTQTPRHKVTEMGQEVTMRCQPILGHNTVFWYRQTMMQGLELLAYFRNRAPLDDSGMPKDRFSAEMPDATLATLKIQPSEPRDSAVYFCASGLILRQVYEQYFGPGTRLTVT.

This sequence joins TRBV6-5 and TRBJ1-2; the match to TRBD1 covers 7 bases. V was pared by 2 bases and J by 3 bases, with 6 bases of the junction left unmatched. The length of the CDR3 is 15 residues. From germline, CDR1 is MNHEY and CDR2 SVGAGI. The CDR3 nucleotides read TGTGCCAGCAGTTACAAGAGGGACAGCTACTATGGCTACACCTTC. This codes for CASSYKRDSYYGYTF.